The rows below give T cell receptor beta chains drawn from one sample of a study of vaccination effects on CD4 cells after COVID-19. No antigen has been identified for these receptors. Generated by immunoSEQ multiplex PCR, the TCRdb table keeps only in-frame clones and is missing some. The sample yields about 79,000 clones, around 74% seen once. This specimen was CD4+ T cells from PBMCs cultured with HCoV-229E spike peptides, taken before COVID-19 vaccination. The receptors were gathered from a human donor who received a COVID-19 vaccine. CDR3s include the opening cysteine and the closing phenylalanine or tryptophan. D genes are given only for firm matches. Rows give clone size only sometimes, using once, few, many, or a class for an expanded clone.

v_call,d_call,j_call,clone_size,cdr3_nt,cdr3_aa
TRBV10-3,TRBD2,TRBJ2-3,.,TGTGCCATCAGTGAGTCGGGACTAGCGGGGGTAGCAGATACGCAGTATTTT,CAISESGLAGVADTQYF
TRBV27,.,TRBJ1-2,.,TGTGCCAGCAGTTTTATCGGAAGGGGGGCTGGCTACACCTTC,CASSFIGRGAGYTF
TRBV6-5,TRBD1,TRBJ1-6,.,TGTGCCAGCAGGGACAGGGAATGGCCCCTCCACTTT,CASRDREWPLHF
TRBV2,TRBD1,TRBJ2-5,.,TGTGCCAGCAGTACTCCGGGACAGGCAGAGACCCAGTACTTC,CASSTPGQAETQYF
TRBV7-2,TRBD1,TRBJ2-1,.,TGTGCCAGCAGCTCGAGACAGGGCCGATCCTACAATGAGCAGTTCTTC,CASSSRQGRSYNEQFF
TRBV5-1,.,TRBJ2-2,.,TGCGCCAGCAGCTTGGCCCGGTTGACAGGTCGGAACACCGGGGAGCTGTTTTTT,CASSLARLTGRNTGELFF
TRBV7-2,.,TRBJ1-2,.,TGTGCCAGCAGCCTAGCGAACGCCGGGAGATATGGCTACACCTTC,CASSLANAGRYGYTF
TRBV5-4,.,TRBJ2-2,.,TGTGCCAGCAGCTCTGCGGCGAGCACCGGGGAGCTGTTTTTT,CASSSAASTGELFF
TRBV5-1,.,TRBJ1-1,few,TGCGCCAGCAGCGTCGGAGGGTTGAACACTGAAGCTTTCTTT,CASSVGGLNTEAFF
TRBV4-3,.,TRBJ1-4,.,TGCGCCAGCAGCGCACAGGGCAGCCACGAAAAACTGTTTTTT,CASSAQGSHEKLFF
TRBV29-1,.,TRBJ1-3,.,TGCAGCGTTGAACGGGGGACTGGAAACACCATATATTTT,CSVERGTGNTIYF
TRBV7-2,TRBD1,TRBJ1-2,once,TGTGCCAGCAGCCCCGAGACAGGGTTAAAGGGTGGCTACACCTTC,CASSPETGLKGGYTF
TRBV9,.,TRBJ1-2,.,TGTGCCAGCAGCGTAGAGGCATGGACAAACTATGGCTACACCTTC,CASSVEAWTNYGYTF
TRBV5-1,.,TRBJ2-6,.,TGCGCCAGCAGCGTCCCGGAAAGGCTGACCAGAGAAGGGGCCAACGTCCTGACTTTC,CASSVPERLTREGANVLTF
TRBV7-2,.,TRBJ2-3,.,TGTGCCAGCATCCCACTTAGAGGGACCACAGATACGCAGTATTTT,CASIPLRGTTDTQYF
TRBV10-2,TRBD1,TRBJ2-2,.,TGCGCCAGCAGTGAAAGGGTGGGGACAGGGGGCGGTAAAGGCACCGGGGAGCTGTTTTTT,CASSERVGTGGGKGTGELFF
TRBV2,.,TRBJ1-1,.,TGTGCCAGCAGTGAACAGGCAGGGAGTCGAGCTTTCTTT,CASSEQAGSRAFF
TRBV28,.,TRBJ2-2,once,TGTGCCAGCATCAGGGGTGGCACCGGGGAGCTGTTTTTT,CASIRGGTGELFF
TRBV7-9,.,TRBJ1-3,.,TGTGCCAGCAGCTTAGTGGCGGGATCTGGAAACACCATATATTTT,CASSLVAGSGNTIYF
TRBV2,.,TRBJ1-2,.,TGTGCCAGCAGTTGGGGGGGGCTCAACTATGGCTACACCTTC,CASSWGGLNYGYTF
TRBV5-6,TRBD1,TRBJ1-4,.,TGTGCCAGCAGCTTGAAAGGGGGCTATGAAAAACTGTTTTTT,CASSLKGGYEKLFF
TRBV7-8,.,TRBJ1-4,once,TGTGCCAGCAGCAGCCGGGCCTCCAATGAAAAACTGTTTTTT,CASSSRASNEKLFF
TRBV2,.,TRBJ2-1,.,TGTGCCAGCAGGCAATTTTCCTACAATGAGCAGTTCTTC,CASRQFSYNEQFF
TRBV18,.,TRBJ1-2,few,TGTGCCAGCTCACCAGAGACTAGGGGAGATGGCTACACCTTC,CASSPETRGDGYTF
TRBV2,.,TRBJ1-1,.,TGTGCCAGCAGTTCGGACGGCAACACTGAAGCTTTCTTT,CASSSDGNTEAFF
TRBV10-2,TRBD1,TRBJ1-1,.,TGCGCCAGCAGTGACTCGACAGGGGGCAAATCTGAAGCTTTCTTT,CASSDSTGGKSEAFF
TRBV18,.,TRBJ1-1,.,TGTGCCAGCTCACCGGTCAGGGCGGACACTGAAGCTTTCTTT,CASSPVRADTEAFF
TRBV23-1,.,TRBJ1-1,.,TGCGCCAGCAGTCAATCGGTTTCCTCCGGGCCGCAGGGGACTGAAGCTTTCTTT,CASSQSVSSGPQGTEAFF
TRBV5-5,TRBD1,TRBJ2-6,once,TGTGCCAGCAGCGCCCGGACAGGGGCTGGGGCCAACGTCCTGACTTTC,CASSARTGAGANVLTF
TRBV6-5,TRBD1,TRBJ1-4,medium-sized,TGTGCCAGCAGTTCGGGACAGGACGCTGAAAAACTGTTTTTT,CASSSGQDAEKLFF
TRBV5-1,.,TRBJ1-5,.,TGCGCCAGCAGCTTGGGGATCAATCAGCCCCAGCATTTT,CASSLGINQPQHF
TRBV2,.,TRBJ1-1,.,TGTGCCAGCAGTGATTCGGTGAACACTGAAGCTTTCTTT,CASSDSVNTEAFF
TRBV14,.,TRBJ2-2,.,TGTGCCAGCAGCCAGGGTTACACCGGGGAGCTGTTTTTT,CASSQGYTGELFF
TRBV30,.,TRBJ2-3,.,TGTGCCTGGAGTGTAGGGGGGGCAGTGGGCACGCAGTATTTT,CAWSVGGAVGTQYF
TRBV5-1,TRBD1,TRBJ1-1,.,TGCGCCAGCAGCCCGGTGGCCCACAGGGGTGGGACTGAAGCTTTCTTT,CASSPVAHRGGTEAFF
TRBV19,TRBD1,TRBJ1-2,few,TGTGCCAGTAGCCTACTGGGCAGGGGGGACTATGGCTACACCTTC,CASSLLGRGDYGYTF
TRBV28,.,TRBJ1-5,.,TGTGCCAGCAGCCTTAGCTCAGGGAGGACGACTAATCAGCCCCAGCATTTT,CASSLSSGRTTNQPQHF
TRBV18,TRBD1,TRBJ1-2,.,TGTGCCAGCTCGCGGGACAGGGTGGACTATGGCTACACCTTC,CASSRDRVDYGYTF
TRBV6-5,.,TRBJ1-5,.,TGTGCCAGCAAGATCGACGCCTATAGCAATCAGCCCCAGCATTTT,CASKIDAYSNQPQHF